These 17 T cell receptor beta chains were all obtained from the same sample, sequenced in a study of B cell selection in AIRE deficiency. The regulatory T cell sort gate was CD4+CD25hiCD127low/negative. Sequenced by immunoSEQ multiplex PCR; TCRdb stores in-frame clones only, minus some. The profile shows about 19,000 clones, roughly 91% of them singletons. The sequenced material came from CD4+CD25+ Tregs sorted from PBMCs. All receptors come from a human donor in good health.

This chain uses TRBV20-1 with TRBJ2-5; no firm D call. Germline assignment: CDR1 DFQATT and CDR2 SNEGSKA (reference sequence). There are 11 residues in the CDR3. V was shortened by 3 bases and J by 5 bases, with 7 bases between the two germline ends. The CDR3 DNA reads as TGCAGTGCTAGGGACGTGGAGACCCAGTACTTC. Translating it yields CSARDVETQYF.

This chain links TRBV19 with TRBJ1-5, with D possibly being TRBD1 (6 bases). V was pared by 4 bases and J by 3 bases, with 7 bases between. Germline loops: CDR1 LNHDA, CDR2 SQIVND (reference sequence). This CDR3 comprises 13 residues. CDR3 loop: CASSRTDNQPQHF. DNA for the CDR3: TGTGCCAGTAGTAGGACAGACAATCAGCCCCAGCATTTT.

This chain connects TRBV6-6 to TRBJ2-1; D not resolved. Deletions cut 2 bases from V and 6 bases from J, with 5 bases between. The CDR3 runs 12 residues. The germline V gene has CDR1 MNHNY and CDR2 SVGAGI (reference sequence). CDR3 nucleotide sequence: TGTGCCAGCAGTTACCTTATCAATGAGCAGTTCTTC. Its translation is CASSYLINEQFF.

This clone has just one count. This chain's CDR3 is CASSLWGSGANVLTF. CDR3 bases: TGTGCCAGCAGCTTGTGGGGCTCTGGGGCCAACGTCCTGACTTTC. The J gene is TRBJ2-6, the V gene TRBV2; D gene uncertain. With 6 bases removed from V and 0 bases from J, the gap between germline ends came to 9 bases. This CDR3 has 15 amino acids. Germline CDR1 reads SNHLY; CDR2 reads FYNNEI.

The chain is built from TRBV7-3 and TRBJ2-1; 8 bases are a match to TRBD2. The CDR3 contains 19 residues. V gave up 1 base and J gave up 3 bases; unmatched junction bases: 14. Germline loops: CDR1 SGHTA, CDR2 FQGTGA. CDR3 loop: CASSLKGPGTSGLYNEQFF. The CDR3 region has the DNA TGTGCCAGCAGCTTAAAGGGCCCCGGAACTAGCGGCCTCTACAATGAGCAGTTCTTC.

Only one count was recorded for this clone. J is TRBJ2-3 and V is TRBV7-2; 10 bases line up with TRBD2. Germline-derived CDR1 and CDR2 are SGHTA and FQGNSA. The CDR3 runs 16 residues. The junction had 8 bases not matched to a gene; V was cut back by 2 bases and J by 6 bases. The CDR3 bases are TGTGCCAGCAGCTTACAGCTAGCGGGGGCGGGGGATACGCAGTATTTT. It translates to CASSLQLAGAGDTQYF.

The chain joins TRBV5-5 to TRBJ2-7, with 11 bases identical to TRBD1. The germline CDR1 and CDR2 sequences are SGHKS and YYEKEE (reference sequence). This CDR3 has 16 amino acids. V lost 3 bases to trimming and J lost 3 bases; unmatched junction nucleotides: 8. The CDR3 DNA sequence: TGTGCCAGCAGCTGGATATCCGGGACAGGGGGCTACGAGCAGTACTTC. Amino acid sequence: CASSWISGTGGYEQYF.

The CDR3 region is CASSLGGIEQYF. CDR3 bases: TGTGCCAGCAGCTTAGGCGGGATCGAGCAGTACTTC. This chain uses TRBV11-1 with TRBJ2-7; a possible D gene is TRBD2 (6 bases). The length of the CDR3 is 12 residues. The V gene lost 1 base and the J gene lost 6 bases, with 7 bases spanning the gap. From germline, CDR1 is SGHAT and CDR2 FQDESV (reference sequence).

The table lists this clone with a count of one. The J gene is TRBJ2-3, the V gene TRBV5-1; 7 positions agree with TRBD1. V lost 4 bases to trimming and J lost 6 bases; unmatched junction nucleotides: 5. Germline V gene sequence: CDR1 SGHRS, CDR2 YFSETQ. The CDR3 totals 13 residues. This CDR3 reads CASSATGLDTQYF. The CDR3 region has the DNA TGCGCCAGCAGCGCGACAGGGCTGGATACGCAGTATTTT.

The gene calls are TRBV2 and TRBJ2-3; D assignment may be TRBD1 or TRBD2 (7 bases each). V was shortened by 3 bases and J by 5 bases, with 15 bases between the two germline ends. The V gene's germline CDR1 is SNHLY and CDR2 FYNNEI. The CDR3 loop spans 15 amino acids. This CDR3 reads CASSEWTRGLDTQYF. In DNA form, the CDR3 reads TGTGCCAGCAGTGAGTGGACTAGGGGGCTAGATACGCAGTATTTT.

J is TRBJ2-3 and V is TRBV27; 8 bases map to TRBD2. V dropped 11 bases and J dropped 2; count of bases not matched to a gene: 15. From germline, CDR1 is MNHEY and CDR2 SMNVEV (reference sequence). The CDR3 spans 16 residues. Here the CDR3 reads CASYSLAVGPTDTQYF. The CDR3 coding sequence is TGTGCCTCCTACTCACTAGCGGTAGGACCCACAGATACGCAGTATTTT.

This chain uses TRBV11-2 with TRBJ2-5, with 9 nucleotides matching TRBD1. There are 14 residues in the CDR3. Germline V gives CDR1 SGHAT, CDR2 FQNNGV. The ends lost 5 bases at V and 3 bases at J; junction bases unmatched: 4. The CDR3 here is CASSPWTGEETQYF. CDR3 DNA sequence: TGTGCCAGCAGCCCTTGGACAGGGGAAGAGACCCAGTACTTC.

V gene TRBV5-5 combines with J gene TRBJ2-7; D remains ambiguous. The CDR3 sequence is 14 residues long. Deletions cut 2 bases from V and 0 bases from J, with 9 bases between. Germline V CDR1 and CDR2: SGHKS, YYEKEE (reference sequence). CDR3 DNA sequence: TGTGCCAGCAGCTTCAGGACGGTCTCCTACGAGCAGTACTTC. Translation gives CASSFRTVSYEQYF.

The V gene is TRBV9, the J gene TRBJ1-1, with D maybe TRBD1 (6 bases). The ends were cut back, 4 bases at V and 7 bases at J, with 17 bases in the middle. This CDR3 is built from 14 residues. Germline V gene data show CDR1 as SGDLS and CDR2 as YYNGEE. The DNA for the CDR3 is TGTGCCAGCAGCCAACAGGGAGGCCCTCATGAAGCTTTCTTT. Amino acids: CASSQQGGPHEAFF.

This sequence joins TRBV4-3 and TRBJ2-7, with a weak D call TRBD2 (5 bases). This CDR3 has 17 amino acids. Germline-derived CDR1 and CDR2 are LGHNA and YSLEER. Trimming stripped 0 bases from V and 5 bases from J, with 20 bases between. The DNA for the CDR3 is TGCGCCAGCAGCCAAGACACCTCCACCTTCGGCGGGCACGAGCAGTACTTC. Encoded protein: CASSQDTSTFGGHEQYF.

The chain joins TRBV7-2 to TRBJ2-5; the match to TRBD1 covers 8 bases. Germline V gene data show CDR1 as SGHTA and CDR2 as FQGNSA. The CDR3 loop spans 13 amino acids. Unmatched junction bases numbered 8, after V lost 5 bases and J lost 9 bases. The CDR3 DNA sequence: TGTGCCAGCAGCAAACAGGGGGTAGGGGCCCAGTACTTC. Amino acids: CASSKQGVGAQYF. Filled out from reference TRBV7-2 and TRBJ2-5, the complete variable domain reads GAGVSQSPSNKVTEKGKDVELRCDPISGHTALYWYRQSLGQGLEFLIYFQGNSAPDKSGLPSDRFSAERTGGSVSTLTIQRTQQEDSAVYLCASSKQGVGAQYFGPGTRLLVL.

The gene calls are TRBV6-5 and TRBJ1-1; possibly TRBD1 for D (5 bases). CDR3 length: 15 residues. The germline V gene has CDR1 MNHEY and CDR2 SVGAGI. V was clipped by 4 bases and J by 9 bases, with 21 bases between them. Written as DNA, the CDR3 is TGTGCCAGCAGTTCTCATCAGGGAATCCTACTGAAAGCTTTCTTT. Translation: CASSSHQGILLKAFF.